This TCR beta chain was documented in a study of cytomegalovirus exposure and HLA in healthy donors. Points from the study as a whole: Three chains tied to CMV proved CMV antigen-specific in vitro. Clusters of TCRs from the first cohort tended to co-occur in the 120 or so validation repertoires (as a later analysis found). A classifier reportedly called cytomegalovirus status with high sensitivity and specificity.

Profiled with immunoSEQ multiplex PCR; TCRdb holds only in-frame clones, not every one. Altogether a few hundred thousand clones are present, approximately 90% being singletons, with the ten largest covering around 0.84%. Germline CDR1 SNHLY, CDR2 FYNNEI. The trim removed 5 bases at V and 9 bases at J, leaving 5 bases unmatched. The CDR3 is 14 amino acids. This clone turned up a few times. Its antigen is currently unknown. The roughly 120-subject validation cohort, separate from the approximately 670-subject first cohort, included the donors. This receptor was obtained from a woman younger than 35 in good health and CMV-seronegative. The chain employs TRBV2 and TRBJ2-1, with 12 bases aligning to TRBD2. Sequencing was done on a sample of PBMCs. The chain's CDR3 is CASSPSGRGVEQFF. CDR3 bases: TGTGCCAGCAGTCCTAGCGGGAGGGGGGTTGAGCAGTTCTTC.